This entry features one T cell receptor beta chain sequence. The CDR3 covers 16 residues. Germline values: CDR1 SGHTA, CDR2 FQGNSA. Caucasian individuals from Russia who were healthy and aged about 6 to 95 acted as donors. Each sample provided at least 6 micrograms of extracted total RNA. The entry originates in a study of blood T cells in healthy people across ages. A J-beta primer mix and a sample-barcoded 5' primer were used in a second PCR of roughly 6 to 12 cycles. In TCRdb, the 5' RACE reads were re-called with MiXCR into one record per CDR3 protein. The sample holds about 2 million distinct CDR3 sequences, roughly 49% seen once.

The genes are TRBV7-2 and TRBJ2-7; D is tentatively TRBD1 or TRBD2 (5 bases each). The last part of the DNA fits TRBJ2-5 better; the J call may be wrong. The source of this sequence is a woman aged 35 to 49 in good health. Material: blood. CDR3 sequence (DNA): TGTGCCAGCAGCTTACCAGATAGCAGACAGCGGGAGACCCAGTACTTC. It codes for CASSLPDSRQRETQYF.